The 18 T cell receptor beta chains reported below all come from one sample, sequenced in a study of OX40 agonist ivuxolimab in advanced cancers. Only in-frame clones appear in the TCRdb table, and some are missing; sequencing was by immunoSEQ multiplex PCR. The sample carries about 48,000 clones, 85% to 90% recorded once. The sequencing here drew on CD4+ or CD8+ T cells sorted from blood, taken in a trial of the OX40 agonist ivuxolimab. The origin of the receptors is an adult with an advanced solid tumor such as melanoma, head and neck, liver or kidney cancer.

The V and J genes are TRBV6-1 and TRBJ2-3; TRBD1 matches at 7 bases. Germline trimming cut 3 bases from V and 0 bases from J; bases unmatched to any gene: 3. Germline CDR1 is MNHNS and CDR2 is SASEGT. The length of the CDR3 is 15 residues. CDR3 sequence reads: CASSEWGQSTDTQYF. The CDR3 DNA reads TGTGCCAGCAGTGAGTGGGGACAGAGCACAGATACGCAGTATTTT.

The count of this clone is one. The chain couples TRBV6-5 to TRBJ1-6; 9 positions match TRBD1. Germline-derived CDR1 and CDR2 are MNHEY and SVGAGI. The trim removed 10 bases at V and 5 bases at J, leaving 9 bases unmatched. This CDR3 comprises 15 residues. The CDR3 protein is CATRPGTGHNSPLHF. The CDR3, as DNA: TGTGCCACCCGACCCGGGACAGGGCATAATTCACCCCTCCACTTT.

This clone was detected a few times. V is TRBV4-3 and J is TRBJ1-5; D is ambiguous. Trimming took 1 base from V and 8 from J, leaving 12 bases between them. Germline CDR1 is LGHNA and CDR2 is YSLEER. CDR3 length equals 14 residues. CDR3 sequence reads: CASSQGVEREPQHF. The CDR3 DNA reads as TGCGCCAGCAGCCAAGGGGTGGAACGGGAGCCCCAGCATTTT.

The chain combines TRBV27 with TRBJ2-7; 9 bases are a match to TRBD1. Per the germline V gene, CDR1 is MNHEY and CDR2 is SMNVEV (reference sequence). Losses at the gene ends were 3 bases for V and 6 bases for J; bases not matched to a gene: 6. There are 14 residues in the CDR3. The CDR3 DNA is TGTGCCAGCAGTTTCAGGACAGGGGTCGGCGAGCAGTACTTC. Amino acids: CASSFRTGVGEQYF.

The CDR3 spells CASSSVPLGTEAFF. CDR3 sequence (DNA): TGTGCCAGCAGTTCGGTTCCCTTGGGGACTGAAGCTTTCTTT. J is TRBJ1-1 and V is TRBV13; unclear D gene. The CDR3 totals 14 residues. The germline V and J ends were trimmed by 6 bases and 5 bases, with 16 bases remaining between them. CDR1 PRHDT and CDR2 FYEKMQ come from the germline V gene (reference sequence). The full variable domain, in which reference TRBV13 and TRBJ1-1 provide the parts outside the CDR3, is AAGVIQSPRHLIKEKRETATLKCYPIPRHDTVYWYQQGPGQDPQFLISFYEKMQSDKGSIPDRFSAQQFSDYHSELNMSSLELGDSALYFCASSSVPLGTEAFFGQGTRLTVV.

The V call is TRBV14, the J call TRBJ2-7; D is unresolved. The CDR3 length is 11 residues. Between the trimmed V and J ends, which lost 6 bases and 7 bases, there was a span of 10 bases. Germline CDR1 reads SGHDN; CDR2 reads FVKESK. CDR3 DNA: TGTGCCAGCAGTGGGATGGGGGAGCAGTACTTC. Protein: CASSGMGEQYF. Supplemented by reference TRBV14 and TRBJ2-7, the full variable domain reads EAGVTQFPSHSVIEKGQTVTLRCDPISGHDNLYWYRRVMGKEIKFLLHFVKESKQDESGMPNNRFLAERTGGTYSTLKVQPAELEDSGVYFCASSGMGEQYFGPGTRLTVT.

The CDR3 reads CASSQDRAFGYEQYF. The DNA of the CDR3 is TGCGCCAGCAGCCAAGATCGGGCGTTCGGCTACGAGCAGTACTTC. The chain couples TRBV4-3 to TRBJ2-7; D remains ambiguous. The V gene lost 0 bases and the J gene lost 3 bases, with 12 bases spanning the gap. CDR3 size: 15 residues. The germline V gene encodes CDR1 LGHNA and CDR2 YSLEER.

The chain recombines TRBV27 with TRBJ2-1; 10 bases agree with TRBD2. The J segment lost 4 bases and the V segment lost 2 bases, leaving 2 bases of the junction unmatched. CDR1 is MNHEY and CDR2 is SMNVEV in the germline V gene (reference sequence). This CDR3 comprises 15 residues. Here the CDR3 reads CASSLLAGVYNEQFF. DNA of the CDR3: TGTGCCAGCAGTTTACTAGCGGGGGTATACAATGAGCAGTTCTTC.

This clone was counted a single time. The rearrangement joins TRBV9 to TRBJ1-3; TRBD1 is a possible D gene (5 bases). The CDR3 consists of 14 residues. Trimming removed 4 bases at V and 3 bases at J, with 11 bases between. CDR1 is SGDLS and CDR2 is YYNGEE in the germline V gene. The CDR3 protein is CASSTAGGGNTIYF. CDR3 DNA: TGTGCCAGCAGCACCGCTGGGGGTGGAAACACCATATATTTT.

Only one count was recorded for this clone. This chain connects TRBV7-2 to TRBJ2-7, with D possibly being TRBD1 or TRBD2 (5 bases each). V was shortened by 4 bases and J by 4 bases, with 14 bases between the two germline ends. The CDR3 has 14 residues. Germline CDR1 is SGHTA and CDR2 is FQGNSA. CDR3 DNA sequence: TGTGCCAGCAGCTGGTCGGGGTCAGGGTACGAGCAGTACTTC. Protein product: CASSWSGSGYEQYF.

The chain's CDR3 is CASNDIAGVRTDTQYF. CDR3 DNA sequence: TGTGCCAGCAACGATATAGCGGGGGTCCGCACAGATACGCAGTATTTT. The genes are TRBV9 and TRBJ2-3, with TRBD2 identical over 9 bases. This CDR3 has 16 amino acids. V shed 6 bases, J shed 1 base, and the junction held 9 bases outside the gene matches. Germline loops: CDR1 SGDLS, CDR2 YYNGEE.

The V gene is TRBV6-1, the J gene TRBJ2-5, with D possibly TRBD1 on 6 matching bases. This CDR3 has 15 residues. Looked up from germline, CDR1 is MNHNS and CDR2 is SASEGT. V was clipped by 1 base and J by 2 bases, with 11 bases between them. Here the CDR3 reads CASSEGTADQETQYF. DNA of the CDR3: TGTGCCAGCAGTGAAGGGACAGCCGATCAAGAGACCCAGTACTTC.

The chain employs TRBV7-8 and TRBJ1-1, with 7 bases that match TRBD1. Germline-derived CDR1 and CDR2 are SGHVS and FQNEAQ. J lost 3 bases, V lost 5 bases, and 9 bases had no gene match. The CDR3 sequence is 15 residues long. The CDR3 sequence is CASSMLGGVDTEAFF. Here the CDR3 DNA reads TGTGCCAGCAGCATGTTAGGGGGCGTCGACACTGAAGCTTTCTTT.

This chain uses TRBV29-1 with TRBJ2-7; 9 positions agree with TRBD1. Germline values: CDR1 SQVTM, CDR2 ANQGSEA. The length of the CDR3 is 13 residues. V was pared by 7 bases and J by 6 bases, with 10 bases of the junction left unmatched. CDR3 in amino acids: CSARVTGGLEQYF. The CDR3 coding sequence is TGCAGCGCCCGCGTGACAGGGGGTCTCGAGCAGTACTTC.

The chain uses TRBV19 and TRBJ1-2; 9 bases line up with TRBD1. From germline, CDR1 is LNHDA and CDR2 SQIVND (reference sequence). The CDR3 has 15 amino acids. The ends lost 5 bases at V and 0 bases at J; junction bases unmatched: 4. The CDR3 loop reads CASSPGQGANYGYTF. DNA of the CDR3: TGTGCCAGTAGTCCGGGACAGGGAGCTAACTATGGCTACACCTTC.

This chain joins TRBV15 and TRBJ2-7; 9 nucleotides align to TRBD1. The CDR3 extends over 15 amino acids. Germline values: CDR1 LNHNV, CDR2 YYDKDF (reference sequence). Unmatched junction bases numbered 6, after V lost 3 bases and J lost 3 bases. The CDR3 region has the DNA TGTGCCACCAGCAGCCGGGACAGGGTCAGCTACGAGCAGTACTTC. Residues: CATSSRDRVSYEQYF. Looking up the rest from reference TRBV15 and TRBJ2-7 gives the full variable domain: DAMVIQNPRYQVTQFGKPVTLSCSQTLNHNVMYWYQQKSSQAPKLLFHYYDKDFNNEADTPDNFQSRRPNTSFCFLDIRSPGLGDTAMYLCATSSRDRVSYEQYFGPGTRLTVT.

This clone showed up just once. The V and J genes are TRBV11-2 and TRBJ1-5, with D unclear. The CDR3 has 16 amino acids. Germline CDR1 and CDR2: SGHAT and FQNNGV. Trimming pared 6 bases from V and 0 bases from J, leaving 15 bases between. The CDR3 DNA reads TGTGCCAGCAGGGACGGCGAGGGTGATAGCAATCAGCCCCAGCATTTT. Translation: CASRDGEGDSNQPQHF.

The CDR3 coding sequence is TGTGCCAGCAGCTCTAGGGGACTAGCGGGGTTGACCCAAGAGACCCAGTACTTC. Its protein product is CASSSRGLAGLTQETQYF. This chain links TRBV7-2 with TRBJ2-5, with 13 bases identical to TRBD2. V dropped 4 bases and J dropped 1; count of bases not matched to a gene: 9. From germline, CDR1 is SGHTA and CDR2 FQGNSA. The length of the CDR3 is 18 residues.